This T cell receptor beta chain was documented in a study of Graves' ophthalmopathy and Graves' hyperthyroidism. Study as a whole: Investigators collected peripheral blood at initial diagnosis, before any treatment was given.

Study results and limitations: The model flagged ophthalmopathy progression at 65% to 71% sensitivity and less than 75% specificity.

V lost 5 bases and J lost 5, with 27 bases in between. The CDR3 has 19 amino acids. The germline V gene encodes CDR1 SGHVS and CDR2 FNYEAQ. Amplification targeted the TCR beta CDR3 regions, with RNA transcripts as the source material. The authors performed first-round RT-PCR with HTBI primers and then a second-round multiplex PCR. TCRdb fed the multiplex PCR reads into MiXCR, producing one record per CDR3 protein. Found here are tens of thousands of distinct CDR3 sequences, about 51% of them singletons; the top ten hold around 19%. This clonotype occurred many times. As yet, its antigen is unknown. This sequence was found in an adult man with Graves' ophthalmopathy. The sequencing input was peripheral blood. The chain links TRBV7-6 to TRBJ2-2, with a tentative D call TRBD1 (8 bases). The CDR3 DNA follows: TGTGCCAGCAGCCCGAGGACTAGACAGGGGTGGGGTGAAACCGGGGAGCTGTTTTTT. It translates to CASSPRTRQGWGETGELFF.